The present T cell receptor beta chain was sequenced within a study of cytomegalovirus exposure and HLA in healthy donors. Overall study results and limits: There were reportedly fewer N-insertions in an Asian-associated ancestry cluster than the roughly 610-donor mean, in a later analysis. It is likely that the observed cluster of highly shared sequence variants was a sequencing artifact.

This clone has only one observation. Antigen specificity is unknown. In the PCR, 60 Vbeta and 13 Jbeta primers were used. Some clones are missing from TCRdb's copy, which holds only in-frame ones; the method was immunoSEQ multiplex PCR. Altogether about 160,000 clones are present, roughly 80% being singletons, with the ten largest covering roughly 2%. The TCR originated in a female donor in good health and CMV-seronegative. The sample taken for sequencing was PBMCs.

CDR3 residues: CASSPSGGGNQPQHF. The CDR3 nucleotides read TGTGCCAGCTCTCCTTCGGGGGGTGGCAATCAGCCCCAGCATTTT. This sequence joins TRBV18 and TRBJ1-5; possibly TRBD1 for D (5 bases). V dropped 6 bases and J dropped 2 bases, with 14 bases sitting between them. The CDR3 spans 15 residues. Per the germline V gene, CDR1 is KGHSH and CDR2 is LQKENI.